The 31 T cell receptor beta chains below come from one sample, sequenced in a study of T cell repertoires in ileal Crohn's disease. The time point was: inflamed ileum from the surgical specimen. TCRdb keeps only in-frame clones here, not all; method: immunoSEQ multiplex PCR. Counted here are around 6,000 clones, 80% occurring once; the ten biggest clones make up about 40%. Material: ileal tissue. The receptors here all came from an adult with Crohn's disease.

The chain employs TRBV18 and TRBJ1-5; D possibly corresponds to TRBD1 (5 bases). V lost 1 base and J 1 base, leaving 8 bases between the germline ends. The CDR3 has 15 residues. The V gene's germline CDR1 is KGHSH and CDR2 LQKENI. CDR3 in DNA: TGTGCCAGCTCACCACAAGGGGTGAGCAATCAGCCCCAGCATTTT. Its protein product is CASSPQGVSNQPQHF.

The V gene is TRBV5-6, the J gene TRBJ2-7, with D perhaps given as TRBD1 or TRBD2 (5 bases each). This CDR3 has 15 residues. Deletions cut 4 bases from V and 7 bases from J, with 21 bases between. Looked up from germline, CDR1 is SGHDT and CDR2 is YYEEEE. The CDR3 loop reads CASSERGWGRVEQYF. The CDR3 nucleotides are TGTGCCAGCAGCGAACGGGGATGGGGACGAGTAGAGCAGTACTTC.

The chain employs TRBV11-1 and TRBJ2-1; TRBD2 matches at 10 bases. The germline V gene encodes CDR1 SGHAT and CDR2 FQDESV (reference sequence). With V trimmed by 4 bases and J by 3 bases, 3 bases remained unmatched. The CDR3 loop spans 15 amino acids. CDR3 nucleotides: TGTGCCAGCAGCTCACTAGCGGGGCTCTACAATGAGCAGTTCTTC. Translating it yields CASSSLAGLYNEQFF.

The chain uses TRBV7-9 and TRBJ2-1; 11 nucleotides agree with TRBD1. Germline lookup yields CDR1 SEHNR and CDR2 FQNEAQ (reference sequence). Trimming cost V 5 bases and J 8 bases; bases outside gene matches: 8. The CDR3 contains 15 residues. The CDR3 nucleotides read TGTGCCAGCAGCAAGGACAGGGGGCAGGTTGATGAGCAGTTCTTC. Translating gives CASSKDRGQVDEQFF.

The chain couples TRBV28 to TRBJ1-6; TRBD1 agrees at 8 bases. Germline lookup yields CDR1 MDHEN and CDR2 SYDVKM. The CDR3 runs 15 residues. With 7 bases clipped from V and 4 bases from J, the junction kept 6 bases outside the gene matches. This chain's CDR3 is CASTTQGAYNSPLHF. The CDR3 bases are TGTGCCAGCACAACCCAGGGGGCTTATAATTCACCCCTCCACTTT.

V usage is TRBV5-8 and J usage is TRBJ1-5; D is undetermined. CDR1 is SGHTS and CDR2 is YDEGEE in the germline V gene. The V end was cut by 0 bases, the J end by 4 bases, with 11 bases between. The CDR3 loop spans 15 amino acids. CDR3 amino acids: CASSLGLVRNQPQHF. The DNA for the CDR3 is TGTGCCAGCAGCTTGGGTTTGGTCAGGAATCAGCCCCAGCATTTT.

CDR3 residues: CASSWTSGGGTDTQYF. CDR3 nucleotides: TGTGCCAGCAGTTGGACTAGCGGGGGCGGCACAGATACGCAGTATTTT. The chain links TRBV27 to TRBJ2-3, with 13 bases lining up with TRBD2. Germline lookup yields CDR1 MNHEY and CDR2 SMNVEV (reference sequence). The V and J ends lost 4 bases and 1 base, in that order; junction bases with no gene match: 2. There are 16 residues in the CDR3.

This clone showed up just a few times. The rearrangement uses TRBV2 and TRBJ2-5; perhaps TRBD2 as D (5 bases). V was shortened by 6 bases and J by 7 bases, with 9 bases between the two germline ends. The CDR3 has 11 amino acids. From germline, CDR1 is SNHLY and CDR2 FYNNEI. CDR3 sequence: CASSRAVTQYF. In DNA form, the CDR3 reads TGTGCCAGCAGCAGAGCGGTGACCCAGTACTTC.

This chain joins TRBV6-6 and TRBJ1-5; TRBD1 matches at 7 bases. With 6 bases clipped from V and 4 bases from J, the junction kept 6 bases outside the gene matches. Germline-derived CDR1 and CDR2 are MNHNY and SVGAGI (reference sequence). This CDR3 region has 14 residues. The CDR3 spells CASSSGQRNQPQHF. For the CDR3, the DNA is TGTGCCAGCAGCTCGGGACAGAGGAATCAGCCCCAGCATTTT.

This chain links TRBV4-2 with TRBJ1-5; D perhaps matches TRBD1 (6 bases). Trimming removed 1 base at V and 2 bases at J, with 6 bases between. Germline assignment: CDR1 LGHNA and CDR2 YNFKEQ. The CDR3 is made up of 14 amino acids. The CDR3 DNA reads as TGTGCCAGCAGCCAAGGACAGGGCAATCAGCCCCAGCATTTT. It codes for CASSQGQGNQPQHF.

The gene calls are TRBV9 and TRBJ2-2; no clear D. The germline V gene has CDR1 SGDLS and CDR2 YYNGEE. Trimming removed 3 bases from V and 15 bases from J, with 18 bases in between. The CDR3 extends over 13 amino acids. The CDR3 coding sequence is TGTGCCAGCAGCGCTGCGCACCCCGAGGAAATGTTTTTT. It yields the protein CASSAAHPEEMFF.

The chain uses TRBV9 and TRBJ2-7; D might be TRBD1 or TRBD2, each matching 6 bases. The CDR3 has 14 amino acids. With 0 bases removed from V and 6 bases from J, the gap between germline ends came to 13 bases. Germline V gene lookup returns CDR1 SGDLS and CDR2 YYNGEE. CDR3 loop: CASSVGGAQAEQYF. The CDR3 DNA is TGTGCCAGCAGCGTAGGGGGGGCTCAGGCCGAGCAGTACTTC.

The chain is built from TRBV5-1 and TRBJ2-1; possible D gene TRBD2, 5 bases. Trimming left V 4 bases short and J 6 bases short, with 14 bases between. The CDR3 sequence is 14 residues long. Germline assignment: CDR1 SGHRS and CDR2 YFSETQ. CDR3 DNA: TGCGCCAGCAGCCGGGATTTAGAGGCCAATGAGCAGTTCTTC. Translated: CASSRDLEANEQFF.

V and J are TRBV27 and TRBJ1-4; possibly TRBD1 for D (5 bases). Germline CDR1 is MNHEY and CDR2 is SMNVEV (reference sequence). This CDR3 comprises 15 residues. Trimming took off 9 bases at V and 5 bases at J, with 19 bases between the two ends. The CDR3 coding sequence is TGTGCCAGTAACAGGTCAACAGTATCGAATGAAAAACTGTTTTTT. This sequence encodes CASNRSTVSNEKLFF.

The genes are TRBV9 and TRBJ2-3; 7 nucleotides align to TRBD1. This CDR3 spans 15 amino acids. V dropped 0 bases and J dropped 5; count of bases not matched to a gene: 6. Germline V gene data show CDR1 as SGDLS and CDR2 as YYNGEE. As DNA, the CDR3 is TGTGCCAGCAGCGTAGGACAGGGACCCCTAGATACGCAGTATTTT. Amino acids: CASSVGQGPLDTQYF.

The chain has TRBV6-1 and TRBJ1-5; tentatively, D is TRBD1 (6 bases). V was trimmed by 7 bases and J by 4 bases, leaving 14 bases between them. Germline V gene lookup returns CDR1 MNHNS and CDR2 SASEGT. The CDR3 contains 14 residues. The CDR3 loop is CASIRTGTNQPQHF. The CDR3 nucleotides read TGTGCCAGCATCCGTACAGGGACAAATCAGCCCCAGCATTTT.

The chain employs TRBV28 and TRBJ2-7; D not certain. Trimming removed 3 bases from V and 6 bases from J, with 9 bases in between. The CDR3 runs 12 residues. CDR1 MDHEN and CDR2 SYDVKM come from the germline V gene. The CDR3 DNA is TGTGCCAGCAGTTTGAAGGTGCGCGAGCAGTACTTC. Translation: CASSLKVREQYF.

The chain couples TRBV7-3 to TRBJ2-1; possible D gene TRBD2, 7 bases. The germline V gene has CDR1 SGHTA and CDR2 FQGTGA. The CDR3 is 14 amino acids. V was clipped by 3 bases and J by 5 bases, with 11 bases between them. The CDR3 DNA is TGTGCCAGCAGCTTGGGGGGGCTTAACAATGAGCAGTTCTTC. Translated: CASSLGGLNNEQFF.

The V and J genes are TRBV5-4 and TRBJ2-5; TRBD1 or TRBD2 may be the D gene (5 bases each). V dropped 4 bases and J dropped 1 base, with 8 bases sitting between them. The germline CDR1 and CDR2 sequences are SGHNT and YYREEE (reference sequence). The CDR3 extends over 13 amino acids. Here the CDR3 reads CASSGGPQETQYF. CDR3 nucleotides: TGTGCCAGCAGCGGGGGACCCCAAGAGACCCAGTACTTC.

V usage is TRBV19 and J usage is TRBJ2-2; TRBD1 agrees at 8 bases. The CDR3 length is 18 residues. CDR1 is LNHDA and CDR2 is SQIVND in the germline V gene (reference sequence). Trimming cost V 9 bases and J 6 bases; bases outside gene matches: 21. CDR3 in DNA: TGTGCCAGCCGCATTCAATTCGACAGGGGAAGGCTGGCCGGGGAGCTGTTTTTT. Translated, it gives CASRIQFDRGRLAGELFF.

This chain connects TRBV19 to TRBJ2-2; D might be TRBD1 or TRBD2, each matching 5 bases. The length of the CDR3 is 14 residues. Germline CDR1 and CDR2: LNHDA and SQIVND (reference sequence). The V end lost 4 bases, the J end lost 3 bases, and 9 bases lay between the germline ends. The CDR3 DNA reads TGTGCCAGTAGTAAGAGGGGTGACACCGGGGAGCTGTTTTTT. This translates into CASSKRGDTGELFF.

The J gene is TRBJ1-1, the V gene TRBV11-2; D unclear. Germline-derived CDR1 and CDR2 are SGHAT and FQNNGV. CDR3 length: 13 amino acids. The V and J ends lost 2 bases and 4 bases respectively, with 8 bases between them. The CDR3 DNA reads TGTGCCAGCAGCTTAAGGGATTTCACTGAAGCTTTCTTT. Its protein product is CASSLRDFTEAFF.

The V gene is TRBV18, the J gene TRBJ1-2; 8 bases align to TRBD1. V lost 3 bases to trimming and J lost 4 bases; unmatched junction nucleotides: 4. The germline V gene has CDR1 KGHSH and CDR2 LQKENI. The CDR3 is 14 residues long. CDR3 in amino acids: CASSPGQGSYGYTF. CDR3 in DNA: TGTGCCAGCTCACCCGGACAGGGAAGCTATGGCTACACCTTC. Filled out from reference TRBV18 and TRBJ1-2, the complete variable domain reads NAGVMQNPRHLVRRRGQEARLRCSPMKGHSHVYWYRQLPEEGLKFMVYLQKENIIDESGMPKERFSAEFPKEGPSILRIQQVVRGDSAAYFCASSPGQGSYGYTFGSGTRLTVV.

V is TRBV10-3 and J is TRBJ2-6, with unresolved D. This CDR3 region has 17 residues. Trimming cost V 5 bases and J 5 bases, with 19 bases left between them. CDR1 and CDR2 from the germline V gene are ENHRY and SYGVKD. This CDR3 is CAISLRWIQSRANVLTF. The CDR3 DNA is TGTGCCATCAGTTTGCGATGGATACAAAGTCGGGCCAACGTCCTGACTTTC.

This clone turned up a few times. The chain has TRBV7-9 and TRBJ1-2; no reliable D call. Germline assignment: CDR1 SEHNR and CDR2 FQNEAQ (reference sequence). The CDR3 consists of 13 residues. V lost 1 base and J 7 bases, leaving 10 bases between the germline ends. DNA of the CDR3: TGTGCCAGCAGCTTAGGATCCCTGCCTGGCTACACCTTC. Protein product: CASSLGSLPGYTF.

In this sample, this clone turned up a few times. The J gene is TRBJ1-2, the V gene TRBV5-4; no reliable D call. There are 15 residues in the CDR3. V lost 5 bases to trimming and J lost 1 base, with 15 bases between them. Per germline, CDR1 SGHNT and CDR2 YYREEE (reference sequence). CDR3 amino acids: CASSEMSNLNYGYTF. CDR3 coding DNA: TGTGCCAGCAGTGAAATGAGTAATCTTAACTATGGCTACACCTTC.

This sequence joins TRBV2 and TRBJ1-1, with D possibly matching TRBD1 (5 bases). Germline V gene lookup returns CDR1 SNHLY and CDR2 FYNNEI. The CDR3 is 12 residues long. The V and J ends lost 6 bases and 5 bases respectively, with 10 bases between them. CDR3 DNA sequence: TGTGCCAGCAGGCCCAGGGAAACTGAAGCTTTCTTT. Translated, it gives CASRPRETEAFF.

The V gene is TRBV16, the J gene TRBJ1-2; 8 nucleotides agree with TRBD1. The trim removed 2 bases at V and 4 bases at J, leaving 0 bases unmatched. CDR1 and CDR2 (germline): KGHSY, FQNENV. The CDR3 runs 13 residues. CDR3 sequence: CASSQDRGYGYTF. In DNA, the CDR3 is TGTGCCAGCAGCCAAGACAGGGGCTATGGCTACACCTTC. Looking up the rest from reference TRBV16 and TRBJ1-2 gives the full variable domain: GEEVAQTPKHLVRGEGQKAKLYCAPIKGHSYVFWYQQVLKNEFKFLISFQNENVFDETGMPKERFSAKCLPNSPCSLEIQATKLEDSAVYFCASSQDRGYGYTFGSGTRLTVV.

Here the CDR3 reads CASRRGQGVYEQYF. The CDR3 DNA reads as TGTGCCAGCAGAAGAGGACAGGGCGTCTACGAGCAGTACTTC. The chain recombines TRBV6-6 with TRBJ2-7; the match to TRBD1 covers 8 bases. Losses at the gene ends were 6 bases for V and 3 bases for J; bases not matched to a gene: 7. The CDR3 loop spans 14 amino acids. Germline CDR1 is MNHNY and CDR2 is SVGAGI (reference sequence).

The chain links TRBV18 to TRBJ2-3; TRBD2 matches at 12 bases. V shed 8 bases and J 0 bases; nucleotides not matched to a gene: 3. This CDR3 is built from 15 residues. In germline, CDR1 is KGHSH, CDR2 LQKENI. CDR3 nucleotides: TGTGCCAGCCCGCTAGCGGGGGGGAGCACAGATACGCAGTATTTT. Protein: CASPLAGGSTDTQYF.

This chain uses TRBV11-2 with TRBJ2-7; D gene unclear. Between the trimmed V and J ends, which lost 5 bases and 4 bases, there was a span of 15 bases. The germline V gene encodes CDR1 SGHAT and CDR2 FQNNGV. CDR3 length equals 14 residues. The CDR3 protein is CASSPAPSNYEQYF. CDR3 coding DNA: TGTGCCAGCAGCCCCGCGCCCTCAAATTACGAGCAGTACTTC.